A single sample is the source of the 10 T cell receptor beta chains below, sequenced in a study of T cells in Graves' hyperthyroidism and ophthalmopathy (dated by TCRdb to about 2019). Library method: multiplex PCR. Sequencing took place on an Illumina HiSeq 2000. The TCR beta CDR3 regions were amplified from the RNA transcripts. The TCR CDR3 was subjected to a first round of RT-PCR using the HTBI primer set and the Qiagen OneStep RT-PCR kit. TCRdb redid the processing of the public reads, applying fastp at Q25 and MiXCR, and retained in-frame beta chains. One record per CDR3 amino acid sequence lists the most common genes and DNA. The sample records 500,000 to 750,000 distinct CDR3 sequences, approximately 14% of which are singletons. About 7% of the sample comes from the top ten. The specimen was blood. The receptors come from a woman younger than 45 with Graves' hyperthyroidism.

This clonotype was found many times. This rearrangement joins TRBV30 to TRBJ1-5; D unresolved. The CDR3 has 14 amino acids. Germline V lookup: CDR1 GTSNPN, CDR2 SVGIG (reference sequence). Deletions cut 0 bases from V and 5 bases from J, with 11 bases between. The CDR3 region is CAWSVGGIHQPQHF. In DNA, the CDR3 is TGTGCCTGGAGTGTAGGAGGGATTCATCAGCCCCAGCATTTT.

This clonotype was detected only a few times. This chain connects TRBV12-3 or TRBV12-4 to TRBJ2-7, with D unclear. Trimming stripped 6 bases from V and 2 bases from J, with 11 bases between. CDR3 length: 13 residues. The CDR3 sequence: CASSYTATYEQYF. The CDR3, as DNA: TGTGCCAGCAGCTACACAGCTACCTACGAGCAGTACTTC.

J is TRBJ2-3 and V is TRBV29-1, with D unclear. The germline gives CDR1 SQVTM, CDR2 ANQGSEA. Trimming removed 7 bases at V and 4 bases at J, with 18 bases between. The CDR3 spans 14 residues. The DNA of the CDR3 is TGCAGCGGGCAACCTACCTGGGTATCAGATACGCAGTATTTT. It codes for CSGQPTWVSDTQYF.

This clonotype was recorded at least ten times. The DNA of the CDR3 is TGCAGTGCTAGGGGGCAGGGTTACGAGCAGTACTTC. As protein: CSARGQGYEQYF. The genes are TRBV20-1 and TRBJ2-7; D is perhaps TRBD1 (5 bases). Germline lookup yields CDR1 DFQATT and CDR2 SNEGSKA (reference sequence). Trimming took off 3 bases at V and 4 bases at J, with 10 bases between the two ends. The CDR3 runs to 12 residues.

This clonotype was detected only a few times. The CDR3 here is CSVDWSVGYTF. The CDR3 DNA sequence: TGCAGCGTTGATTGGTCGGTCGGCTACACCTTC. This chain uses TRBV29-1 with TRBJ1-2, with D unclear. V was pared by 3 bases and J by 8 bases, with 10 bases between. Germline V lookup: CDR1 SQVTM, CDR2 ANQGSEA. This CDR3 has 11 amino acids.

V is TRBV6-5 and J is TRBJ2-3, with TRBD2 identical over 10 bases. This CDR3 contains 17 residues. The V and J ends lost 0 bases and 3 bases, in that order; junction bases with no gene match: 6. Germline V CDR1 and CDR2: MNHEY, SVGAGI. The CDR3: CASSYSLAGVGTDTQYF. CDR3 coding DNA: TGTGCCAGCAGTTACTCGCTAGCGGGAGTAGGAACAGATACGCAGTATTTT.

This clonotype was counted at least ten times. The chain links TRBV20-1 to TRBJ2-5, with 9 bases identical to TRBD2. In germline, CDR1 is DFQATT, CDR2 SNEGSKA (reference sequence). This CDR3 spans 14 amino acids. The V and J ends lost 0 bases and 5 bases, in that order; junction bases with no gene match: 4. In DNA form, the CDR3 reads TGCAGTGCTAGAGATGGCGGGAGGGCCGAGACCCAGTACTTC. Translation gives CSARDGGRAETQYF.

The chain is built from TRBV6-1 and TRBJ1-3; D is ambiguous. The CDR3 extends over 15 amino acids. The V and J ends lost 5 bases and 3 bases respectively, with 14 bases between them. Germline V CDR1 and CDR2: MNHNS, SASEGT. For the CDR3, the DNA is TGTGCCAGCAGTCCTTCGCCCCGGCGTGGAAACACCATATATTTT. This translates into CASSPSPRRGNTIYF.

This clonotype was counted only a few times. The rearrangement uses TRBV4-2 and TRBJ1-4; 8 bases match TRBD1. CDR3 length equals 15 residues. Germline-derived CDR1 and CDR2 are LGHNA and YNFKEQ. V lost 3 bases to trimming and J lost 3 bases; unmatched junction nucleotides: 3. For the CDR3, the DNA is TGTGCCAGCAGCCACGAGGGACAGGCTAATGAAAAACTGTTTTTT. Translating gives CASSHEGQANEKLFF.

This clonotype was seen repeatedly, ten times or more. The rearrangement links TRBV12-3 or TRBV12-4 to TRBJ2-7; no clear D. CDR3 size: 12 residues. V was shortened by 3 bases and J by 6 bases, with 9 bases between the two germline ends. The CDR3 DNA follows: TGTGCCAGCAGTTTTTCGACGGGCGAGCAGTACTTC. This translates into CASSFSTGEQYF.